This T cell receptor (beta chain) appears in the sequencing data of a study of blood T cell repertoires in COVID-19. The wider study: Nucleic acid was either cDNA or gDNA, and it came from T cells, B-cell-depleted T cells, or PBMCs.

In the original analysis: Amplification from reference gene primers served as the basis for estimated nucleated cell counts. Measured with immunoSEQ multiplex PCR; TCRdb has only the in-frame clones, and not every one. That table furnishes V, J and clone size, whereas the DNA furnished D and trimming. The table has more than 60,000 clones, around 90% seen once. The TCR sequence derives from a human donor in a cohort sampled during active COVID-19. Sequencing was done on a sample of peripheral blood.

CDR3 in DNA: TGCGCCAGCAGCCCCCGGACAGGGTCTTCAGATACGCAGTATTTT. Protein sequence: CASSPRTGSSDTQYF. V and J are TRBV4-3 and TRBJ2-3; 8 positions match TRBD1. J gave up 4 bases and V 4 bases, and 7 bases lay outside the gene matches. Germline CDR1 is LGHNA and CDR2 is YSLEER. The CDR3 totals 15 residues.